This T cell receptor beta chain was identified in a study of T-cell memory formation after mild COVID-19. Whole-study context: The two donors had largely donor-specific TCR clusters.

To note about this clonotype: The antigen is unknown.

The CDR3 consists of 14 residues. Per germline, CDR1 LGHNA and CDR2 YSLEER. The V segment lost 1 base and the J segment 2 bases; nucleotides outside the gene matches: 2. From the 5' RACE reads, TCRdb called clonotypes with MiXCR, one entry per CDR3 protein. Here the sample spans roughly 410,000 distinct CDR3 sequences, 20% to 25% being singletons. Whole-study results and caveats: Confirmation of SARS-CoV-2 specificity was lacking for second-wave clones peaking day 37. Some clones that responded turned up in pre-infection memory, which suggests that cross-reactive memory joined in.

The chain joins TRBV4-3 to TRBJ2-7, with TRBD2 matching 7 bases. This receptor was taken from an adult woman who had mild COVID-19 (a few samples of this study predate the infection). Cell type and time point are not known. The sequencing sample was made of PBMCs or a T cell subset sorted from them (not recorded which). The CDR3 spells CASSQGTSAYEQYF. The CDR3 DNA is TGCGCCAGCAGCCAAGGTACTAGCGCCTACGAGCAGTACTTC.